Reported below is one T cell receptor (beta chain). These data are taken from a study of blood T cell repertoires in COVID-19. Turning to the study itself: There were acute and convalescent COVID-19 samples, and they came from the United States, Italy and Spain. PBMCs, B-cell-depleted T cells, or T cells provided the cDNA or gDNA that made up the material.

In the study's own analysis: For nucleated cells, counts were estimated from reference gene primer amplification. The data were produced by immunoSEQ multiplex PCR, yet TCRdb's version contains in-frame clones alone and is incomplete. V and J calls and clone size come straight from that table; D and trimming were deduced from the DNA. Of over 120,000 clones listed, roughly 87% were seen once; the top ten hold roughly 1.9%. V was shortened by 4 bases and J by 2 bases, with 12 bases between the two germline ends. Germline lookup yields CDR1 SEHNR and CDR2 FQNEAQ (reference sequence). The CDR3 is made up of 14 amino acids.

This receptor was taken from a man between 65 and 85 years old with acute or convalescent COVID-19. This rearrangement joins TRBV7-9 to TRBJ2-7; D gene unclear. Sequenced: peripheral blood. The CDR3 is CASSYTGRTYEQYF. CDR3 nucleotides: TGTGCCAGCAGCTATACTGGGCGAACCTACGAGCAGTACTTC.